A selection of T cell receptor beta chains follows, all from one sample in a study of cytomegalovirus exposure and HLA in healthy donors. Assay used: immunoSEQ multiplex PCR; TCRdb lists only in-frame clones, some missing. The top ten clones hold 2% of a sample with roughly 90,000 clones, around 80% of them seen once. The sample consisted of PBMCs. These receptors all stem from a man younger than 35 in good health and CMV-seronegative. Both conserved end residues are part of each CDR3. A D gene is named only where the DNA matches it firmly. Not every row has a clone size; where given, it reads once, few, many or a size class.

j_call v_call d_call clone_size cdr3_aa cdr3_nt
TRBJ2-3 TRBV11-2 NA NA CASSLGEATDTQYF TGTGCCAGCAGCTTAGGAGAGGCCACAGATACGCAGTATTTT
TRBJ1-1 TRBV27 NA NA CASSLALNTEAFF TGTGCCAGCAGTTTAGCGTTGAACACTGAAGCTTTCTTT
TRBJ2-1 TRBV7-9 TRBD1 NA CASSPGQGASDEQFF TGTGCCAGCAGCCCAGGACAGGGGGCTAGCGATGAGCAGTTCTTC
TRBJ1-1 TRBV19 NA NA CASRFIGDTEAFF TGTGCCAGTAGATTTATAGGGGACACTGAAGCTTTCTTT
TRBJ2-5 TRBV5-4 NA NA CASSLGSWQGQETQYF TGTGCCAGCAGCTTGGGGTCTTGGCAGGGGCAAGAGACCCAGTACTTC
TRBJ1-5 TRBV7-8 TRBD1 few CASSWLTGGGDSNQPQHF TGTGCCAGCAGCTGGCTGACAGGGGGTGGGGATAGCAATCAGCCCCAGCATTTT
TRBJ2-7 TRBV27 TRBD1 once CASRGTDISYEQYF TGTGCCAGCAGAGGGACAGACATCTCCTACGAGCAGTACTTC
TRBJ2-2 TRBV4-1 TRBD1 NA CASSQDDRVTGELFF TGCGCCAGCAGCCAAGACGACAGGGTCACCGGGGAGCTGTTTTTT
TRBJ1-5 TRBV19 NA NA CASLTTVDYSNQPQHF TGTGCCAGTCTCACGACAGTCGATTATAGCAATCAGCCCCAGCATTTT
TRBJ1-1 TRBV25-1 NA NA CASSDRVADTEAFF TGTGCCAGCAGTGACCGGGTGGCCGACACTGAAGCTTTCTTT
TRBJ1-4 TRBV19 TRBD1 NA CASSEIRDSEKLFF TGTGCCAGTAGTGAAATCCGGGACAGTGAAAAACTGTTTTTT
TRBJ2-5 TRBV1 NA NA CTSSPTMTSGQETQYF TGCACCAGCAGCCCCACTATGACTAGCGGTCAAGAGACCCAGTACTTC
TRBJ1-5 TRBV19 NA once CASSMGGAGQPQHF TGTGCCAGTAGTATGGGGGGGGCGGGTCAGCCCCAGCATTTT
TRBJ1-6 TRBV18 TRBD1 NA CASSRDSLNSPLHF TGTGCCAGCTCGCGGGACAGCCTAAATTCACCCCTCCACTTT
TRBJ2-2 TRBV18 TRBD1 NA CASSLGQGNTGELFF TGTGCCAGCTCACTAGGACAGGGCAACACCGGGGAGCTGTTTTTT
TRBJ1-3 TRBV30 TRBD1 NA CAWLGQGASSGNTIYF TGTGCCTGGCTGGGACAGGGGGCTTCCTCTGGAAACACCATATATTTT
TRBJ1-6 TRBV15 TRBD1 NA CATSRARQGPNSPLHF TGTGCCACCAGCAGAGCCAGACAGGGACCTAATTCACCCCTCCACTTT
TRBJ1-2 TRBV7-9 NA NA CSSSFLGGAPPRAYGYTF TGTTCCAGCAGCTTCCTAGGAGGAGCTCCACCAAGGGCTTATGGCTACACCTTC
TRBJ2-5 TRBV2 NA NA CASSDLAGPDQETQYF TGTGCCAGCAGTGATTTGGCAGGGCCGGACCAAGAGACCCAGTACTTC
TRBJ2-1 TRBV10-3 TRBD1 few CAIKERGREGLSYNEQFF TGTGCCATCAAAGAAAGGGGGCGCGAGGGGCTATCCTACAATGAGCAGTTCTTC
TRBJ2-1 TRBV18 NA NA CASSAGVMNNEQFF TGTGCCAGCTCCGCAGGGGTTATGAACAATGAGCAGTTCTTC
TRBJ2-7 TRBV6-6 NA once CASSIVDSVTPYEQYF TGTGCCAGCAGTATCGTCGACTCTGTAACCCCCTACGAGCAGTACTTC
TRBJ2-4 TRBV6-1 NA NA CASSEFQGLAKNIQYF TGTGCCAGCAGTGAGTTTCAGGGCCTAGCCAAAAACATTCAGTACTTC
TRBJ2-7 TRBV10-1 TRBD1 NA CASSEGPGQASYEQYF TGCGCCAGCAGTGAGGGTCCGGGACAGGCGTCCTACGAGCAGTACTTC
TRBJ1-3 TRBV6-1 NA few CASHRDRLSGNTIYF TGTGCCAGCCATCGCGACAGGCTATCTGGAAACACCATATATTTT
TRBJ2-7 TRBV5-5 TRBD1 NA CASSSSGTDSYEQYF TGTGCCAGCAGCTCCTCCGGGACAGACTCCTACGAGCAGTACTTC
TRBJ1-4 TRBV7-9 NA NA CASSLFGGGLNEKLFF TGTGCCAGCAGCCTTTTCGGGGGGGGGCTCAATGAAAAACTGTTTTTT
TRBJ2-7 TRBV10-2 TRBD1 NA CASYGQGAYEQYF TGCGCCAGCTATGGACAGGGGGCATACGAGCAGTACTTC
TRBJ2-2 TRBV5-4 NA once CASSTGTNTGELFF TGTGCCAGCAGCACGGGAACTAACACCGGGGAGCTGTTTTTT
TRBJ1-1 TRBV19 NA few CATSEQGEAFF TGTGCCACTAGTGAACAGGGTGAAGCTTTCTTT
TRBJ2-1 TRBV7-8 TRBD1 NA CASSLPGGGNEQFF TGTGCCAGCAGCTTACCAGGGGGCGGCAATGAGCAGTTCTTC
TRBJ2-2 TRBV18 NA NA CASSLSQNTGELFF TGTGCCAGCTCACTTTCACAGAACACCGGGGAGCTGTTTTTT
TRBJ2-3 TRBV7-9 TRBD1 NA CASSSTGSDTQYF TGTGCCAGCAGCTCGACAGGGTCAGATACGCAGTATTTT
TRBJ1-2 TRBV10-3 NA NA CAISERGSNYGYTF TGTGCCATCAGTGAGAGGGGAAGTAACTATGGCTACACCTTC
TRBJ2-7 TRBV6-5 NA NA CASSYSTGNYEQYF TGTGCCAGCAGTTACTCAACAGGTAACTACGAGCAGTACTTC
TRBJ1-5 TRBV6-5 NA NA CASSYSGSNNQPQHF TGTGCCAGCAGTTACTCGGGTAGCAACAATCAGCCCCAGCATTTT
TRBJ1-1 TRBV5-4 NA NA CASSPPRGLNTEAFF TGTGCCAGCAGCCCACCGCGGGGTTTGAACACTGAAGCTTTCTTT
TRBJ1-5 TRBV4-1 NA NA CASSQDLGAGGNQPQHF TGCGCCAGCAGCCAAGATTTGGGGGCCGGGGGCAATCAGCCCCAGCATTTT
TRBJ1-6 TRBV6-4 NA few CASSDSANSPLHF TGTGCCAGCAGTGACTCCGCGAATTCACCCCTCCACTTT
TRBJ1-1 TRBV7-9 TRBD1 NA CSSSNRGDPRGTEAFF TGTTCCAGCAGCAACAGGGGGGACCCCAGGGGCACTGAAGCTTTCTTT
TRBJ1-4 TRBV5-1 NA NA CASSLQGSNEKLFF TGCGCCAGCAGCTTACAGGGTTCTAATGAAAAACTGTTTTTT
TRBJ1-2 TRBV7-8 TRBD1 NA CASSLRGRTGGQGEGSGYTF TGTGCCAGCAGCTTACGGGGCCGGACCGGAGGACAGGGAGAAGGAAGCGGCTACACCTTC
TRBJ2-1 TRBV2 NA NA CASSERRSSYNEQFF TGTGCCAGCAGTGAAAGGAGGAGCTCCTACAATGAGCAGTTCTTC
TRBJ2-1 TRBV7-6 NA once CASSLTQTWEQFF TGTGCCAGCAGCTTAACTCAAACGTGGGAGCAGTTCTTC
TRBJ1-6 TRBV11-3 NA NA CASSLNRASPLHF TGTGCCAGCAGCCTCAACAGGGCTTCACCCCTCCACTTT
TRBJ1-1 TRBV18 TRBD1 NA CASSPYKDRATEAFF TGTGCCAGCTCACCTTACAAGGACAGGGCCACTGAAGCTTTCTTT
TRBJ2-1 TRBV27 NA NA CASSTSLSSYNEQFF TGTGCCAGCAGTACCTCCTTGAGCTCCTACAATGAGCAGTTCTTC
TRBJ1-5 TRBV5-1 NA NA CASSPDGGANNQPQHF TGCGCCAGCAGCCCGGACGGGGGAGCGAACAATCAGCCCCAGCATTTT
TRBJ2-7 TRBV7-2 TRBD1 NA CASSTGQGIYEQYF TGTGCCAGCAGCACCGGACAGGGGATCTACGAGCAGTACTTC
TRBJ1-2 TRBV7-9 TRBD1 NA CSSSLSTGGYGYTF TGTTCCAGCAGCTTATCGACAGGGGGCTATGGCTACACCTTC
TRBJ2-7 TRBV2 NA NA CASRSRGRVNYEQYF TGTGCCAGCAGGTCCAGGGGTAGGGTTAACTACGAGCAGTACTTC
TRBJ1-6 TRBV19 TRBD1 NA CASRLDREWNSPLHF TGTGCCAGTAGACTGGACAGGGAATGGAATTCACCCCTCCACTTT
TRBJ2-3 TRBV11-2 NA NA CASSSSTDTQYF TGTGCCAGCAGCTCTAGCACAGATACGCAGTATTTT
TRBJ2-5 TRBV30 TRBD2 NA CAWRHPGGRETQYF TGTGCCTGGAGACACCCGGGAGGTAGAGAGACCCAGTACTTC